This entry lists 17 T cell receptor beta chains sequenced from one sample in a study of Graves' ophthalmopathy and Graves' hyperthyroidism. Amplification targeted the TCR beta CDR3 regions, with RNA transcripts as the source material. Second-round multiplex PCR came after first-round RT-PCR with HTBI primers. TCRdb ran MiXCR on the multiplex PCR reads and lists one entry per CDR3 protein. This sample carries around 1,200,000 distinct CDR3 sequences, 35% to 40% of them seen once, and the ten largest clones take approximately 10%. Material for sequencing was peripheral blood or thyroid tissue (not recorded which). The receptors were gathered from an adult man with Graves' hyperthyroidism.

This clonotype was observed a few times. This sequence joins TRBV10-3 and TRBJ2-7; D ambiguous. Germline V gene sequence: CDR1 ENHRY, CDR2 SYGVKD. V gave up 10 bases and J gave up 2 bases, with 15 bases separating them. CDR3 size: 13 residues. CDR3 residues: CASTPGQAYEQYF. CDR3 bases: TGTGCCAGCACCCCCGGGCAAGCCTACGAGCAGTACTTC.

V gene TRBV12-3 or TRBV12-4 combines with J gene TRBJ2-2, with TRBD1 matching over 8 bases. Trimming at V came to 6 bases and at J to 6 bases, leaving 9 bases not matched to a gene. The CDR3 runs to 15 residues. The CDR3 sequence is CASSRGQGPSGELFF. The CDR3 DNA is TGTGCCAGCAGCAGAGGACAGGGTCCATCCGGGGAGCTGTTTTTT.

This clonotype was counted at least ten times. V is TRBV9 and J is TRBJ1-2; D unclear. The CDR3 sequence is 13 residues long. Trimming took 4 bases from V and 7 from J, leaving 14 bases between them. Germline lookup yields CDR1 SGDLS and CDR2 YYNGEE. CDR3 coding DNA: TGTGCCAGCAGCCAAATGGGGATTTTTGGCTACACCTTC. It translates to CASSQMGIFGYTF.

The chain uses TRBV10-3 and TRBJ1-1, with D hard to call. Germline V gene sequence: CDR1 ENHRY, CDR2 SYGVKD. V lost 3 bases, J lost 6 bases, and 14 bases lay in between. This CDR3 has 14 residues. As DNA, the CDR3 is TGTGCCATCAGTGACCCAACGGCGGGCGCTGAAGCTTTCTTT. This translates into CAISDPTAGAEAFF.

This clonotype was detected many times. The CDR3 nucleotides are TGCAGTGCCAGGCACAGGGAATATGGCTACACCTTC. The encoded protein is CSARHREYGYTF. The chain has TRBV20-1 and TRBJ1-2, with D possibly matching TRBD1 (6 bases). This CDR3 is 12 amino acids long. Looked up from germline, CDR1 is DFQATT and CDR2 is SNEGSKA (reference sequence). Trimming took 6 bases from V and 5 from J, leaving 13 bases between them.

This clonotype was observed a handful of times. The chain links TRBV9 to TRBJ2-5; D is possibly TRBD2 (5 bases). V was cut by 3 bases and J by 5 bases, with 17 bases left in between. CDR1 and CDR2 (germline): SGDLS, YYNGEE. This CDR3 is 15 amino acids long. The CDR3 protein is CASSGARGSWETQYF. The CDR3 DNA sequence: TGTGCCAGCAGCGGGGCTAGAGGGAGTTGGGAGACCCAGTACTTC.

V is TRBV30 and J is TRBJ2-7; possibly TRBD1 for D (5 bases). The CDR3 contains 13 residues. Per germline, CDR1 GTSNPN and CDR2 SVGIG (reference sequence). V lost 1 base and J lost 0, with 7 bases in between. The CDR3 sequence: CAWSADTSYEQYF. The CDR3 DNA sequence: TGTGCCTGGAGTGCGGACACCTCCTACGAGCAGTACTTC.

This clonotype is a singleton in its sample. The junction departs from the called germline gene at one end, perhaps through a read error. V is TRBV24-1 and J is TRBJ2-7; 8 bases align to TRBD1. Germline CDR1 reads KGHDR; CDR2 reads SFDVKD. The CDR3 spans 14 residues. DNA of the CDR3: TGTGCCACCAGTCCCGCAGGGGGCACCTACGGGCAGTACTTC. This encodes CATSPAGGTYGQYF.

This clonotype was seen only a few times. CDR3 region: CASHRSSLETQYF. The CDR3 DNA reads TGTGCCAGCCATCGTAGTAGCCTTGAGACCCAGTACTTC. The chain is built from TRBV6-5 and TRBJ2-5; the D is unclear. CDR1 is MNHEY, CDR2 SVGAGI, per germline. Trimming stripped 8 bases from V and 5 bases from J, with 15 bases between. The CDR3 has 13 amino acids.

The chain joins TRBV7-8 to TRBJ2-7; 9 bases are a match to TRBD1. Unmatched junction bases numbered 10, after V lost 4 bases and J lost 0 bases. Germline CDR1 reads SGHVS; CDR2 reads FQNEAQ. The CDR3 is 17 residues long. CDR3 loop: CASSSRQGEGNSYEQYF. CDR3 nucleotide sequence: TGTGCCAGCAGCTCGAGACAGGGGGAGGGAAACTCCTACGAGCAGTACTTC. Filled out from reference TRBV7-8 and TRBJ2-7, the complete variable domain reads GAGVSQSPRYKVAKRGQDVALRCDPISGHVSLFWYQQALGQGPEFLTYFQNEAQLDKSGLPSDRFFAERPEGSVSTLKIQRTQQEDSAVYLCASSSRQGEGNSYEQYFGPGTRLTVT.

The sample holds many counts of this clonotype. The rearrangement links TRBV24-1 to TRBJ1-3; TRBD1 agrees at 9 bases. V lost 6 bases, J lost 0 bases, and 5 bases stayed unmatched. Germline loops: CDR1 KGHDR, CDR2 SFDVKD. CDR3 length equals 16 residues. The DNA for the CDR3 is TGTGCCACCAGTTACAGGGGGCCTAGCTCTGGAAACACCATATATTTT. Protein sequence: CATSYRGPSSGNTIYF.

There are many counts of this clonotype. The chain is built from TRBV2 and TRBJ2-5; D may correspond to TRBD1 or TRBD2 (5 bases each). The germline V gene encodes CDR1 SNHLY and CDR2 FYNNEI. V lost 10 bases and J 1 base, leaving 13 bases between the germline ends. This CDR3 is 13 amino acids long. CDR3 sequence reads: CAKDRDRQETQYF. Here the CDR3 DNA reads TGTGCCAAAGACCGGGACCGCCAAGAGACCCAGTACTTC.

The rearrangement links TRBV9 to TRBJ1-6, with no clear D. This CDR3 contains 14 residues. The germline V gene encodes CDR1 SGDLS and CDR2 YYNGEE. V was trimmed by 2 bases and J by 10 bases, leaving 13 bases between them. The CDR3 here is CASSVIASESPLHF. As DNA, the CDR3 is TGTGCCAGCAGCGTTATCGCATCCGAATCACCCCTCCACTTT. Together with reference TRBV9 and TRBJ1-6, the CDR3 gives the full variable domain: DSGVTQTPKHLITATGQRVTLRCSPRSGDLSVYWYQQSLDQGLQFLIQYYNGEERAKGNILERFSAQQFPDLHSELNLSSLELGDSALYFCASSVIASESPLHFGNGTRLTVT.

CDR3 residues: CASSVAGVFEQYF. CDR3 nucleotide sequence: TGTGCCAGCAGTGTAGCGGGAGTTTTCGAGCAGTACTTC. The rearrangement uses TRBV2 and TRBJ2-7; 9 nucleotides agree with TRBD2. The CDR3 runs 13 residues. The germline gives CDR1 SNHLY, CDR2 FYNNEI. J gave up 6 bases and V 4 bases, and 4 bases lay outside the gene matches.

This clonotype occurred many times. The chain recombines TRBV7-2 with TRBJ1-2; D gene uncertain. The CDR3 is 12 residues long. V gave up 3 bases and J gave up 8 bases, with 10 bases separating them. The V gene's germline CDR1 is SGHTA and CDR2 FQGNSA. The DNA of the CDR3 is TGTGCCAGCAGCTTTAAGGGTAGCGGCTACACCTTC. It is translated as CASSFKGSGYTF.

The CDR3 spells CASSLSGVVQNTEAFF. The CDR3 DNA is TGTGCCAGCAGTTTATCGGGTGTGGTTCAGAACACTGAAGCTTTCTTT. V gene TRBV27 combines with J gene TRBJ1-1; D not certain. The CDR3 extends over 16 amino acids. The V end lost 0 bases, the J end lost 1 base, and 12 bases lay between the germline ends. Looked up from germline, CDR1 is MNHEY and CDR2 is SMNVEV (reference sequence).

The rearrangement joins TRBV9 to TRBJ1-6, with D uncertain. V lost 4 bases, J lost 13 bases, and 15 bases lay in between. Germline values: CDR1 SGDLS, CDR2 YYNGEE. This CDR3 has 13 amino acids. CDR3 residues: CASSQSVMSPLHF. The CDR3 coding sequence is TGTGCCAGCAGCCAATCGGTTATGTCGCCCCTCCACTTT.